There are a few counts of the clone carrying this T cell receptor beta chain. Its antigen is still unknown. The data were taken from a study of cytomegalovirus exposure and HLA in healthy donors. Findings and caveats of the study: Likely technical artifact: a cluster of highly shared sequence variants. CMV serostatus was the sole immune exposure information available. Specific recognition of CMV antigens was confirmed in vitro for a few chains (all CMV-associated).

PCR involved 60 Vbeta and 13 Jbeta primers. Sequenced by immunoSEQ multiplex PCR; TCRdb stores in-frame clones only, minus some. The sample shows 150,000 to 200,000 clones, 65% to 80% of them seen only once. The germline V gene has CDR1 ENHRY and CDR2 SYGVKD. The germline V and J ends were trimmed by 0 bases and 0 bases, with 5 bases remaining between them. CDR3 length: 14 residues. The chain links TRBV10-3 to TRBJ1-1; no clear D. What was sequenced was PBMCs. The clonotype was recovered from a female donor in good health and CMV-seronegative. The CDR3: CAISESGVNTEAFF. The CDR3 coding sequence is TGTGCCATCAGTGAGTCGGGAGTGAACACTGAAGCTTTCTTT.